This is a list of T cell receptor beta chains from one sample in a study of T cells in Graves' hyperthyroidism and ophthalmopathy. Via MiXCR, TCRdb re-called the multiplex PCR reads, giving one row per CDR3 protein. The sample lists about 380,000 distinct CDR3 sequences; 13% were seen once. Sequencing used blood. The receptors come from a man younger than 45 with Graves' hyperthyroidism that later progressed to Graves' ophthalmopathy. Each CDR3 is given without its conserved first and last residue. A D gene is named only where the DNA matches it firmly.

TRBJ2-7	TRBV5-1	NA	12	ASSLEWPLHEQY
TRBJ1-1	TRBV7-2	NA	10	ASSTWRTEAF
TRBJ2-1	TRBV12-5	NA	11	ASGLVLGYEQF
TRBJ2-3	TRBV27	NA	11	ASSPWLVDTQY
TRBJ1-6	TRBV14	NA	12	ASSPRGGLRPLH
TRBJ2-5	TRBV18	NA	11	ASLPDRLGTQY
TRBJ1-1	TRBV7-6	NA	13	ASSKRRGANTEAF
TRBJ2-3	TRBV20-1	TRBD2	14	SAPHWASGGGDTQY
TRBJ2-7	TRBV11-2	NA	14	ASSLGGAGVPYEQY
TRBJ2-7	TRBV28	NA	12	ASSLLRGWDEQY
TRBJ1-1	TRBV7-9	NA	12	ASSLEQRNTEAF
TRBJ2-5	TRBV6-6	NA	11	ASSYRPGETQY
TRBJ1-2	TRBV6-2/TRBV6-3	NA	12	ASSYLGQNYGYT
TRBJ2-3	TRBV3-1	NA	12	ASSREPEVDTQY
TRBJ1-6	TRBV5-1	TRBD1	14	ASSPGQGNWNSPLH
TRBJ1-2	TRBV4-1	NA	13	ASSQPGRSRYGYT
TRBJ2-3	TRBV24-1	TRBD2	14	ATSEPGTSVADTQY